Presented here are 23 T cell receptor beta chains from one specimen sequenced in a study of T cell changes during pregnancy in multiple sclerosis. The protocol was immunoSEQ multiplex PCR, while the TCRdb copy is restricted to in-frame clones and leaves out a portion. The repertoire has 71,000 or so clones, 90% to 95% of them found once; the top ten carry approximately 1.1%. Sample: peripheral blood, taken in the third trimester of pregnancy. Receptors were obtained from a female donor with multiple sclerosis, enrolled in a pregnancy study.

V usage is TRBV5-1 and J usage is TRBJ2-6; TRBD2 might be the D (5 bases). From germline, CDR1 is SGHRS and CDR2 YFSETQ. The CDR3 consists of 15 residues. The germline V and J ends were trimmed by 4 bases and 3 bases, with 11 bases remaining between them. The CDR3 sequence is CASSPPGGGANVLTF. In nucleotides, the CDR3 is TGCGCCAGCAGCCCGCCAGGAGGTGGGGCCAACGTCCTGACTTTC.

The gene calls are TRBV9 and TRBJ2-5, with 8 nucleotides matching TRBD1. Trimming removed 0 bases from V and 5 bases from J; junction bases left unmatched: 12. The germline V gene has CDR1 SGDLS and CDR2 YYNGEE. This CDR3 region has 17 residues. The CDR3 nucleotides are TGTGCCAGCAGCGTAGGGTGGACAGGGTCGGCCATGGAGACCCAGTACTTC. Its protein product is CASSVGWTGSAMETQYF. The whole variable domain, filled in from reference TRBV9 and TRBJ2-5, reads DSGVTQTPKHLITATGQRVTLRCSPRSGDLSVYWYQQSLDQGLQFLIQYYNGEERAKGNILERFSAQQFPDLHSELNLSSLELGDSALYFCASSVGWTGSAMETQYFGPGTRLLVL.

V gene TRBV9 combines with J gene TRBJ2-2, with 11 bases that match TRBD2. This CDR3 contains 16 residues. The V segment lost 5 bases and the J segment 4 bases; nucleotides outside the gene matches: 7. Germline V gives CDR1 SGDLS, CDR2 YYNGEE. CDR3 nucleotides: TGTGCCAGCAGTATAGCGGGAGGGCCGGGCACCGGGGAGCTGTTTTTT. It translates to CASSIAGGPGTGELFF.

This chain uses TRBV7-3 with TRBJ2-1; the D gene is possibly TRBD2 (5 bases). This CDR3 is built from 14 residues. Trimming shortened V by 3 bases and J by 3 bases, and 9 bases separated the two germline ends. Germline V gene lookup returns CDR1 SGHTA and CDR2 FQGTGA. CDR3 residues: CASSFHRDYNEQFF. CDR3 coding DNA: TGTGCCAGCAGCTTCCACCGGGACTACAATGAGCAGTTCTTC.

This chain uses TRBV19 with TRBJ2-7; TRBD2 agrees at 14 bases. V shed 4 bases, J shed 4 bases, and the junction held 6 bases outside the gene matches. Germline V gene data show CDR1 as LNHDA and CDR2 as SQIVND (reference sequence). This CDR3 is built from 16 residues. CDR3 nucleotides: TGTGCCAGTAGTACGCGGACTAGCGGGAGGAGTTACGAGCAGTACTTC. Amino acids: CASSTRTSGRSYEQYF.

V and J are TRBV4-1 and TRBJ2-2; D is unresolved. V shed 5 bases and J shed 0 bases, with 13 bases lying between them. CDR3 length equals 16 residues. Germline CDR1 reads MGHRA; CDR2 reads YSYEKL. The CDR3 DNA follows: TGCGCCAGCAGCTCTCAATACCAGACGAACACCGGGGAGCTGTTTTTT. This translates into CASSSQYQTNTGELFF.

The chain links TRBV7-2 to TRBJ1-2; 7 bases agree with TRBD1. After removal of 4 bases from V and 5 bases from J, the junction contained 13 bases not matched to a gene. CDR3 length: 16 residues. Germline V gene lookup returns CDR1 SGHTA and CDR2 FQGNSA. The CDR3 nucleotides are TGTGCCAGCAGCTCAAACCGGGACAGTCGAACGTATGGCTACACCTTC. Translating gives CASSSNRDSRTYGYTF.

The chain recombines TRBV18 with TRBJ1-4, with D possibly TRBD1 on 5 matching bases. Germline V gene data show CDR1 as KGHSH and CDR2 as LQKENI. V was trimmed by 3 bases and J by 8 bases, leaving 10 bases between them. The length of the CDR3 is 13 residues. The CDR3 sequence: CASSPETVEKLFF. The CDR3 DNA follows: TGTGCCAGCTCACCCGAGACAGTCGAAAAACTGTTTTTT.

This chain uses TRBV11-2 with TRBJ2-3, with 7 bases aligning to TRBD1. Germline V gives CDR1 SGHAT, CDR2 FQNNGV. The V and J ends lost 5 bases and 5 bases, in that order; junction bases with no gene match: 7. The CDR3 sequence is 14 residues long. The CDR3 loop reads CASSRDRVEDTQYF. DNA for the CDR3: TGTGCCAGCAGCCGAGACAGGGTTGAAGATACGCAGTATTTT.

The CDR3 here is CASSSTGAYEAFF. The CDR3 coding sequence is TGTGCCAGCAGCTCAACAGGGGCGTATGAAGCTTTCTTT. The chain links TRBV11-2 to TRBJ1-1; 7 bases align to TRBD1. The J segment lost 7 bases and the V segment lost 4 bases, leaving 6 bases of the junction unmatched. The CDR3 spans 13 residues. From germline, CDR1 is SGHAT and CDR2 FQNNGV.

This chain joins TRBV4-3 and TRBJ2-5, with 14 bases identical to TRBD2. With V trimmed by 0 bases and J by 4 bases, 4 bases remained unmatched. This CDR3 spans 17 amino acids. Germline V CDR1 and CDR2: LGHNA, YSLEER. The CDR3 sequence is CASSQELTSGGGETQYF. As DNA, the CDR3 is TGCGCCAGCAGCCAAGAGTTGACTAGCGGGGGGGGAGAGACCCAGTACTTC.

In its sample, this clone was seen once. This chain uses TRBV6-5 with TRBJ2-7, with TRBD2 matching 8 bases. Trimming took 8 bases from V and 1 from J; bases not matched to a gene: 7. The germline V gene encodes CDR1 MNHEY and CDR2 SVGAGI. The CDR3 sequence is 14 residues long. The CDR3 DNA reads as TGTGCCAGCGCTGGGACGGGGGGGTCCTACGAGCAGTACTTC. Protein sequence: CASAGTGGSYEQYF.

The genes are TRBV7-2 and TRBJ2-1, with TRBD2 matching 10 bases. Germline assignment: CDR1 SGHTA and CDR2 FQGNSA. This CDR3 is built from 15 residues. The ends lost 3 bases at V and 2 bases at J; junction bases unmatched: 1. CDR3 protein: CASSFGLAAYNEQFF. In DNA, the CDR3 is TGTGCCAGCAGCTTTGGACTAGCGGCCTACAATGAGCAGTTCTTC. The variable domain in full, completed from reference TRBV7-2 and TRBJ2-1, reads GAGVSQSPSNKVTEKGKDVELRCDPISGHTALYWYRQSLGQGLEFLIYFQGNSAPDKSGLPSDRFSAERTGGSVSTLTIQRTQQEDSAVYLCASSFGLAAYNEQFFGPGTRLTVL.

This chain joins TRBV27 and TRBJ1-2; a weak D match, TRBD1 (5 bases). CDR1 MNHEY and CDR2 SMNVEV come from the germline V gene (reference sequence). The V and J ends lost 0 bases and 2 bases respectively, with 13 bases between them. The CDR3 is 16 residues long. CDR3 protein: CASSLSGEGTNYGYTF. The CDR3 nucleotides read TGTGCCAGCAGTTTATCAGGGGAGGGGACCAACTATGGCTACACCTTC.

CDR3 in DNA: TGTGCCAGCAGCATACAGGGTTACGCAGATACGCAGTATTTT. Amino acids: CASSIQGYADTQYF. The genes are TRBV7-2 and TRBJ2-3, with D tentatively TRBD1 (6 bases). Trimming shortened V by 5 bases and J by 4 bases, and 13 bases separated the two germline ends. CDR1 is SGHTA and CDR2 is FQGNSA in the germline V gene. This CDR3 spans 14 amino acids.

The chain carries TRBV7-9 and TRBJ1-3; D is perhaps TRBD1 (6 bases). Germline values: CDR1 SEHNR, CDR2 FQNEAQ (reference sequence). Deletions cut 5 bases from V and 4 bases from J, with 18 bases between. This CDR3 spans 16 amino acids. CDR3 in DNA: TGTGCCAGCAGCCCTAGACCCCGAACAGGGGGAAACACCATATATTTT. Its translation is CASSPRPRTGGNTIYF.

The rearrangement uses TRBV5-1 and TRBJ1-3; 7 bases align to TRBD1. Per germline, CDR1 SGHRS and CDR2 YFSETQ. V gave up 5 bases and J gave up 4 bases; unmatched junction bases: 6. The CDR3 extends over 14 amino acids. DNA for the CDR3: TGCGCCAGCAGGGTGACAGGGTACGGAAACACCATATATTTT. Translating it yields CASRVTGYGNTIYF.

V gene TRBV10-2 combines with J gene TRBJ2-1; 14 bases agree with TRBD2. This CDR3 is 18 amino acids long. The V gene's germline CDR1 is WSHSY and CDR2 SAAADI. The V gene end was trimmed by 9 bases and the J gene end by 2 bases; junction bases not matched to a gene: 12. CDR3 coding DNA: TGCGCCAGTAACGGTGGGACTAGCGGGAGACTCACCTACAATGAGCAGTTCTTC. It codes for CASNGGTSGRLTYNEQFF.

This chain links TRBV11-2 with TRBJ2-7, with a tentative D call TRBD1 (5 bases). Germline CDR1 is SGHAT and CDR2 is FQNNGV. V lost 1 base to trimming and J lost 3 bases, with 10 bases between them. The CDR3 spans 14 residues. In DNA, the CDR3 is TGTGCCAGCAGCTTAGTACAGGAAGTCTACGAGCAGTACTTC. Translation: CASSLVQEVYEQYF.

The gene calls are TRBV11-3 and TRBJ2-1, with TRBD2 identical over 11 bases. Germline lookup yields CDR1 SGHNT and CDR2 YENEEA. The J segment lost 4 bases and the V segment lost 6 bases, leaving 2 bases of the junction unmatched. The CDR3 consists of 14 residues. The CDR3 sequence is CASSIAGGYNEQFF. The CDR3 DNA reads TGTGCCAGCAGTATAGCGGGAGGGTACAATGAGCAGTTCTTC.

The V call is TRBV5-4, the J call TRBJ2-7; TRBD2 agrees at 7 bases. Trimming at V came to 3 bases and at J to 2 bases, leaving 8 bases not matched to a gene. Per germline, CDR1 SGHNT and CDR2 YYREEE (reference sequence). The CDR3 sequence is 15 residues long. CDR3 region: CASSWGGLTPYEQYF. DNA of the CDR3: TGTGCCAGCAGCTGGGGGGGACTAACCCCCTACGAGCAGTACTTC.

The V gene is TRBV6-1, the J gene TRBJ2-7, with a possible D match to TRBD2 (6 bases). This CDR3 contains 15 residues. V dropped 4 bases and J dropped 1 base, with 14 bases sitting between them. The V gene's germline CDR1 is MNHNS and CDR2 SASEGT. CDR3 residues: CASSGDGGPSYEQYF. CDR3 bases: TGTGCCAGCAGTGGAGACGGGGGACCATCCTACGAGCAGTACTTC.

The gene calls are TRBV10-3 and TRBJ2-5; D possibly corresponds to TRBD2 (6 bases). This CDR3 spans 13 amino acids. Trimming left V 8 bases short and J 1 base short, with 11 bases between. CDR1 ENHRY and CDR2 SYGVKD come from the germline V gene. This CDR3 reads CAIGAGVQETQYF. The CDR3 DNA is TGTGCCATCGGAGCGGGCGTCCAAGAGACCCAGTACTTC.